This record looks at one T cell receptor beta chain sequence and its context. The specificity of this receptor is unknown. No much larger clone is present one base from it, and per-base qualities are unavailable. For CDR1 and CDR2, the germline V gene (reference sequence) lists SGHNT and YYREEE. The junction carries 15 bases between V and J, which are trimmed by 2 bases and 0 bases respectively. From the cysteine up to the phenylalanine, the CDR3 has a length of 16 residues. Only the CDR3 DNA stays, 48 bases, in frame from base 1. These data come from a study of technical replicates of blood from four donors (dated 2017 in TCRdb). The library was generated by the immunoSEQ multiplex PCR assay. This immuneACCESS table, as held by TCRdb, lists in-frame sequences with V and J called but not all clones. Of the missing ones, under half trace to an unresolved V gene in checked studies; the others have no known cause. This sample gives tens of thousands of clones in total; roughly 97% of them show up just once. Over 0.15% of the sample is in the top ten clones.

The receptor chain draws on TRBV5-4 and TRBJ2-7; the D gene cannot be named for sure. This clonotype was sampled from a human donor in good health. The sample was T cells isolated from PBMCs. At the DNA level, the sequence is TGTGCCAGCAGCTTCCCCGACAATACGAACTCCTACGAGCAGTACTTC. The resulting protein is CASSFPDNTNSYEQYF.